This TCR beta chain was captured by sequencing in a study of T cell clonotyping in hematopoietic cell transplantation. Study-wide context: Recipients' pretransplant samples followed cytoreduction.

Data came from immunoSEQ multiplex PCR; TCRdb stores just in-frame clones and leaves some out. Of around 19,000 clones in the sample, approximately 80% are singletons; the top ten hold 15% to 20%. CDR1 is LGHNA, CDR2 YNFKEQ, per germline. The CDR3 is 15 amino acids. V lost 0 bases and J 4 bases, leaving 12 bases between the germline ends. Sample time point: recipient sample about 28 days before transplant, after cytoreduction. Recipient blood drawn about 28 days pretransplant and days 30, 100, 180 after. The sample here was peripheral blood mononuclear cells, taken before stem cell transplant. The receptor's source is a man in his sixties with acute myeloid leukemia. Some clones in this sample may be carry-over from other donors' samples. The genes are TRBV4-2 and TRBJ1-1; possibly TRBD1 for D (6 bases). In DNA form, the CDR3 reads TGTGCCAGCAGCCAAGATAGGGGGGGGCTCACTGAAGCTTTCTTT. Residues: CASSQDRGGLTEAFF.